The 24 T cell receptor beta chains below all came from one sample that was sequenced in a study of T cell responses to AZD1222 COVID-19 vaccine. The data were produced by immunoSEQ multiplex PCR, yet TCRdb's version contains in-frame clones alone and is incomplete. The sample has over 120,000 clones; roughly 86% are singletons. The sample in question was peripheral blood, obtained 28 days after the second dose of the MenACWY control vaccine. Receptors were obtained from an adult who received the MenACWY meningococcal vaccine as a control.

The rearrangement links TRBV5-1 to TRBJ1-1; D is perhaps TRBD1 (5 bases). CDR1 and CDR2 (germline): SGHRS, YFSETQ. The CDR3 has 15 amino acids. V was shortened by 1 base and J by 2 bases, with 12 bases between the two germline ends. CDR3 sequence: CASSLLAGYNTEAFF. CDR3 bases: TGCGCCAGCAGCTTGCTCGCAGGGTACAACACTGAAGCTTTCTTT.

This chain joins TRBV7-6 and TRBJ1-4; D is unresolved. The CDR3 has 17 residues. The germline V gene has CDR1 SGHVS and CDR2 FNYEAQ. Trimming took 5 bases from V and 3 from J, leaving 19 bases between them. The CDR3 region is CASSPRPPSSPNEKLFF. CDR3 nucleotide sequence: TGTGCCAGCAGCCCGCGCCCCCCATCAAGTCCTAATGAAAAACTGTTTTTT.

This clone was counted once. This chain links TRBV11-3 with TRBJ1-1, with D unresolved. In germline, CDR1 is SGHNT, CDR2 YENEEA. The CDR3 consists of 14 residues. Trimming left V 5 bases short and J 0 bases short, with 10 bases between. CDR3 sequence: CASSLQTMNTEAFF. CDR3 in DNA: TGTGCCAGCAGCCTACAAACTATGAACACTGAAGCTTTCTTT.

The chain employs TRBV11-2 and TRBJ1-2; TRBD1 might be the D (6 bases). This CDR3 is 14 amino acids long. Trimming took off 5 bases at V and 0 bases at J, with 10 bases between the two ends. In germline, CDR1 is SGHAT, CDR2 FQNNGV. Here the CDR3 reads CASSGTPTNYGYTF. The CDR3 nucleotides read TGTGCCAGCAGCGGGACACCTACTAACTATGGCTACACCTTC.

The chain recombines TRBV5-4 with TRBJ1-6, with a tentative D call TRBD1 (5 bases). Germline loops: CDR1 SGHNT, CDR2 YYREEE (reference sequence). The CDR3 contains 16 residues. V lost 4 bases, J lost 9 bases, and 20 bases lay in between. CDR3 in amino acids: CASSLWGGARGSPLHF. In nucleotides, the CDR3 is TGTGCCAGCAGCCTCTGGGGAGGGGCGCGGGGTTCACCCCTCCACTTT.

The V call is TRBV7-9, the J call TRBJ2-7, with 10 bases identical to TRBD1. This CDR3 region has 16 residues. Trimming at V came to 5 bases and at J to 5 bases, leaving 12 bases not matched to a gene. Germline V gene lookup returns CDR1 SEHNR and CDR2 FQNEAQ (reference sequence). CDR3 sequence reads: CASSPQPGQGSNEQYF. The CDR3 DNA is TGTGCCAGCAGCCCACAACCGGGACAGGGGTCCAACGAGCAGTACTTC.

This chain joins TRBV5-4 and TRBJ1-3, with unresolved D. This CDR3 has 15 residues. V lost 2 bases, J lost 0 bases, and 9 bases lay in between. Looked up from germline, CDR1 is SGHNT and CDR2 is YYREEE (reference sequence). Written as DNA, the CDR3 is TGTGCCAGCAGCTTCGACCCTAGCTCTGGAAACACCATATATTTT. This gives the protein CASSFDPSSGNTIYF. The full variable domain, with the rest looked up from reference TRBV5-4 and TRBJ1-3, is ETGVTQSPTHLIKTRGQQVTLRCSSQSGHNTVSWYQQALGQGPQFIFQYYREEENGRGNFPPRFSGLQFPNYSSELNVNALELDDSALYLCASSFDPSSGNTIYFGEGSWLTVV.

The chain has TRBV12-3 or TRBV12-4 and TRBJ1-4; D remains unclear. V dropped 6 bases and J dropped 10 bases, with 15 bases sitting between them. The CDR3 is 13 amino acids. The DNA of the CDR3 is TGTGCCAGCAGCCCTCAGAATATGGGAAAACTGTTTTTT. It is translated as CASSPQNMGKLFF.

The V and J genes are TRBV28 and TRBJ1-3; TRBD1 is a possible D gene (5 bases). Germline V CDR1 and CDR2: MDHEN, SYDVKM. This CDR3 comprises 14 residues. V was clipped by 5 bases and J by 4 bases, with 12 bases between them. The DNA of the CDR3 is TGTGCCAGCAGTCTCCCGCAGGGAGGAAACACCATATATTTT. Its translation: CASSLPQGGNTIYF.

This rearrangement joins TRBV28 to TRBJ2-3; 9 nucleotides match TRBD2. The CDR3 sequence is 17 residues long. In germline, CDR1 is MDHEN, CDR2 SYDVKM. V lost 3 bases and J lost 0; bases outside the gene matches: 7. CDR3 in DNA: TGTGCCAGCAGTTTCCTCGGACTAGCGCGGAGCACAGATACGCAGTATTTT. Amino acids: CASSFLGLARSTDTQYF.

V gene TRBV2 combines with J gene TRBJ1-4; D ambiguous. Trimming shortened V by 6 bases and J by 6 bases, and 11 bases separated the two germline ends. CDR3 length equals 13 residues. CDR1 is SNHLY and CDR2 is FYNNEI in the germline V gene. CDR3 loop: CASRAGSHEKLFF. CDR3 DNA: TGTGCCAGCAGGGCGGGGTCCCATGAAAAACTGTTTTTT.

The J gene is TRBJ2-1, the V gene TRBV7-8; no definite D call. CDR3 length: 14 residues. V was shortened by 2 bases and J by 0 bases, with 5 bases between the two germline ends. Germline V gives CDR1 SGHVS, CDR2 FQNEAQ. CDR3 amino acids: CASSLSRSYNEQFF. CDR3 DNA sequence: TGTGCCAGCAGCTTAAGTCGCTCCTACAATGAGCAGTTCTTC. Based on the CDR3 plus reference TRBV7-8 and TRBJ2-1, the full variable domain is GAGVSQSPRYKVAKRGQDVALRCDPISGHVSLFWYQQALGQGPEFLTYFQNEAQLDKSGLPSDRFFAERPEGSVSTLKIQRTQQEDSAVYLCASSLSRSYNEQFFGPGTRLTVL.

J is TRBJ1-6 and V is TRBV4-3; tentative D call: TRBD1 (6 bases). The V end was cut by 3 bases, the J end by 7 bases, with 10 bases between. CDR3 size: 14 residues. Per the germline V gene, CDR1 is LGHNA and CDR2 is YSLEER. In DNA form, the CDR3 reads TGCGCCAGCAGCCAGAACAGGGTAAATTCACCCCTCCACTTT. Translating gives CASSQNRVNSPLHF.

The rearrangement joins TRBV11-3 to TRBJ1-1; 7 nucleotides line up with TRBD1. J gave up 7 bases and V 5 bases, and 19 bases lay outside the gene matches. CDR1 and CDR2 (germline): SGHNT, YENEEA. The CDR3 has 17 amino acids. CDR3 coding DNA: TGTGCCAGCAGCCGGTTTGAGGGTGAGACAGGGTCGTATGAAGCTTTCTTT. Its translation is CASSRFEGETGSYEAFF.

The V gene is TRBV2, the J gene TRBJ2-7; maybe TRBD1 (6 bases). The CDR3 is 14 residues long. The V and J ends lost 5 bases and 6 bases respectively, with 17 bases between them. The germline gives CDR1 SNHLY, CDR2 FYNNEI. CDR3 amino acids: CASSLGGDRTEQYF. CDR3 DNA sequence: TGTGCCAGCAGTCTAGGGGGTGATCGTACCGAGCAGTACTTC.

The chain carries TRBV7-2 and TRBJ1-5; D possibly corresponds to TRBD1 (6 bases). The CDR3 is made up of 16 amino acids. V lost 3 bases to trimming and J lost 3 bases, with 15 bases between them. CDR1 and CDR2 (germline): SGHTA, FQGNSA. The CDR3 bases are TGTGCCAGCAGCTTGGCACAGGGATGGATCAATCAGCCCCAGCATTTT. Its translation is CASSLAQGWINQPQHF.

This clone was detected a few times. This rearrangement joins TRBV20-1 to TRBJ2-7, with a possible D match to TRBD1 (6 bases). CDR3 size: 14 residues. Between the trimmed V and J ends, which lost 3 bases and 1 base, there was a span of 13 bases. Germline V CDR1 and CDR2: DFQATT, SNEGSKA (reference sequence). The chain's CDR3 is CSASKAGVSYEQYF. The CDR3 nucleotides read TGCAGTGCTAGTAAGGCAGGGGTTTCCTACGAGCAGTACTTC.

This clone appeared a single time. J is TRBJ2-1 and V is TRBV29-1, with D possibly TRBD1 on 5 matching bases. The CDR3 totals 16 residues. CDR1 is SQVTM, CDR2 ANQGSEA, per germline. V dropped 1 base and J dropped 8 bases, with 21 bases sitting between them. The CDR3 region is CSVEGQGTGQVDEQFF. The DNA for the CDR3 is TGCAGCGTTGAAGGCCAAGGAACAGGCCAGGTCGATGAGCAGTTCTTC.

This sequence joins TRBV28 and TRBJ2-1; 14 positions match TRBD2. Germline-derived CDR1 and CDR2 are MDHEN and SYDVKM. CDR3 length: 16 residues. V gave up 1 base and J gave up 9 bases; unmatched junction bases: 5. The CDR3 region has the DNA TGTGCCAGCAGTTTATCGGGGACTAGCGGGAGTGGTGAGCAGTTCTTC. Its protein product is CASSLSGTSGSGEQFF.

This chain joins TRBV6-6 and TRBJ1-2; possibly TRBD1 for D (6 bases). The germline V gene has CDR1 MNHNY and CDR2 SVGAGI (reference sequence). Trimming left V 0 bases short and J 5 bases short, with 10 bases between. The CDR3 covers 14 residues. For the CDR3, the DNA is TGTGCCAGCAGTTACTCGGACAGTCCGTATGGCTACACCTTC. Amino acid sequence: CASSYSDSPYGYTF.

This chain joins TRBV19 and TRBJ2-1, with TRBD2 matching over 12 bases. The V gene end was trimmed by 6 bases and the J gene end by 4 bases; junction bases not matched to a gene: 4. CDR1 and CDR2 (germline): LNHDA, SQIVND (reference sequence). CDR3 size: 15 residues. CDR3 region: CASSPTSGRYNEQFF. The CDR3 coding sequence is TGTGCCAGTAGCCCGACTAGCGGGAGATACAATGAGCAGTTCTTC.

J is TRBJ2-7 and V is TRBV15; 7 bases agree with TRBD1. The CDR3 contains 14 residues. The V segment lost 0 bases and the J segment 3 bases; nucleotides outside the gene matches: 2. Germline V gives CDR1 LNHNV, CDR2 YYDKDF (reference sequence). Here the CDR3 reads CATSRETGSYEQYF. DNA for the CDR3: TGTGCCACCAGCAGAGAGACAGGGAGCTACGAGCAGTACTTC.

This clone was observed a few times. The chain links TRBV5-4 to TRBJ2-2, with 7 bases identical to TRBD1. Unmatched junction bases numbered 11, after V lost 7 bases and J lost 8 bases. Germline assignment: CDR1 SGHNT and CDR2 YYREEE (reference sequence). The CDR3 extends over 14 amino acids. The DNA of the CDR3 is TGTGCCAGCGTTGACAGGGAAGGAAGGGGGGAGCTGTTTTTT. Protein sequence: CASVDREGRGELFF.

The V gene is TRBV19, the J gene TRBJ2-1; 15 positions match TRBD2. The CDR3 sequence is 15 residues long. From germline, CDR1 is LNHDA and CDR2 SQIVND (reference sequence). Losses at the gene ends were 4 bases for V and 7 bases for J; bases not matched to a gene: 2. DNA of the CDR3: TGTGCCAGTAGTAGCGGACTAGCGGGGGGGAATGAGCAGTTCTTC. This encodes CASSSGLAGGNEQFF.